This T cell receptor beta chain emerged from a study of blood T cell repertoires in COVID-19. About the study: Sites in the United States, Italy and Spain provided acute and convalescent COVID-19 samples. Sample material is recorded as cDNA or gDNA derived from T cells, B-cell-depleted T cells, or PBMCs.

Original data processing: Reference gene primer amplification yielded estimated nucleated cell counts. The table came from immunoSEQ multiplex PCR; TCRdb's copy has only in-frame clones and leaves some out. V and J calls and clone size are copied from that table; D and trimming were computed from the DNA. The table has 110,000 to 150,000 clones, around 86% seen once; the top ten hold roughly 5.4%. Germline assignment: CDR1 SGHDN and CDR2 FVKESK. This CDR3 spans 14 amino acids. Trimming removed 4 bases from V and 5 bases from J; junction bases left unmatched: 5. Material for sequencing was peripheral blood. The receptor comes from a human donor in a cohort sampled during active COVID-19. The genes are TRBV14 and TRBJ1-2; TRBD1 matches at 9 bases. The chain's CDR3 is CASSPLDRGYGYTF. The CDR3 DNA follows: TGTGCCAGCAGCCCCCTGGACAGGGGATATGGCTACACCTTC.